Below, 5 T cell receptor beta chains from the same sample are listed, as sequenced in a study of T cells in Graves' hyperthyroidism and ophthalmopathy. Amplification of TCR beta CDR3 regions was performed using RNA transcripts as template. With the HTBI primer set, the TCR CDR3 went through a first round of RT-PCR. In TCRdb, the multiplex PCR reads were re-called with MiXCR into one record per CDR3 protein. The sample contains roughly 700,000 distinct CDR3 sequences, 30% to 40% of which appear only once. The sequenced material came from blood. The receptors originated from a woman aged 40 to 50 with Graves' hyperthyroidism.

At least ten counts were recorded for this clonotype. CDR3 in DNA: TGTGCCACCAGCAGAGATGAGGGACGGGCGGGGCCCCAGCATTTT. This translates into CATSRDEGRAGPQHF. The chain combines TRBV15 with TRBJ1-5, with a possible D match to TRBD1 (5 bases). V shed 0 bases and J shed 9 bases, with 15 bases lying between them. Germline CDR1 LNHNV, CDR2 YYDKDF (reference sequence). There are 15 residues in the CDR3.

This clonotype showed up just once. This chain joins TRBV18 and TRBJ2-7; no reliable D call. V lost 3 bases to trimming and J lost 6 bases, with 12 bases between them. Germline lookup yields CDR1 KGHSH and CDR2 LQKENI. This CDR3 has 13 residues. CDR3 coding DNA: TGTGCCAGCTCACCGCTAACAGATTCCGAGCAGTACTTC. The encoded protein is CASSPLTDSEQYF.

The gene calls are TRBV2 and TRBJ1-5; D gene ambiguous. Germline CDR1 SNHLY, CDR2 FYNNEI. Trimming took 7 bases from V and 10 from J, leaving 2 bases between them. There are 8 residues in the CDR3. The CDR3 nucleotides read TGTGCCAGCAATCCCCAGCATTTT. This translates into CASNPQHF.

The genes are TRBV7-6 and TRBJ2-1, with D maybe TRBD2 (6 bases). This CDR3 region has 17 residues. Trimming cost V 1 base and J 5 bases, with 18 bases left between them. Per germline, CDR1 SGHVS and CDR2 FNYEAQ. In DNA, the CDR3 is TGTGCCAGCAGCTTAGTTGGTCTAGCGAGCATAAACAATGAGCAGTTCTTC. Its translation is CASSLVGLASINNEQFF. Supplemented by reference TRBV7-6 and TRBJ2-1, the full variable domain reads GAGVSQSPRYKVTKRGQDVALRCDPISGHVSLYWYRQALGQGPEFLTYFNYEAQQDKSGLPNDRFSAERPEGSISTLTIQRTEQRDSAMYRCASSLVGLASINNEQFFGPGTRLTVL.

The J gene is TRBJ2-7, the V gene TRBV12-3 or TRBV12-4; 12 bases line up with TRBD2. The junction had 1 base not matched to a gene; V was cut back by 7 bases and J by 6 bases. This CDR3 comprises 12 residues. This CDR3 reads CASMTSGGEQYF. CDR3 DNA sequence: TGTGCCAGCATGACTAGCGGGGGCGAGCAGTACTTC.